This T cell receptor beta chain was recovered during a study of Ad26.COV2.S vaccination and SARS-CoV-2 variants (dated by TCRdb to the early 2020s). As for the study more broadly: Donors in the vaccine arm were drawn from COV1001, a multicentre, randomized, double-blind, placebo-controlled phase I-IIa trial testing Ad26.COV2.S in healthy adults. Ad26.COV2.S was administered intramuscularly at a dose of 5x10^10 or 1x10^11 viral particles, either as one shot or as two shots given 56 days apart. TCRbeta repertoire sequencing was used to assess the specificity and breadth of SARS-CoV-2-reactive T cell receptors after Ad26.COV2.S vaccination. A total of 32 samples were included in the TCR-sequenced set, comprising around 19 Ad26.COV2.S vaccine recipients, 5 placebo recipients and 8 SARS-CoV-2 convalescent individuals. Trial participants were randomized into five groups of five: low-dose or high-dose Ad26.COV2.S given once or twice, or placebo on both occasions. Throughout the experiments and outcome assessment, investigators stayed blinded to trial group allocation. General findings and caveats noted by the study authors: Higher spike-specific TCR breadth was observed in Ad26.COV2.S recipients than in placebo recipients (P = 0.0014). The study was not powered for comparison of responses between vaccine doses or regimens. Vaccine and placebo recipients had comparable non-spike TCR breadth, which fits with the vaccine containing only spike. After vaccination, spike-specific CD8+ and CD4+ T cell responses were reported to show substantial breadth. The authors noted that total T cell responses may have been underestimated by the TCR breadth and depth analyses.

The sample's treatment or condition label, decoded: roughly 19 received Ad26.COV2.S at low or high dose, single or two shots; 5 received placebo; per-sample allocation not given. Repertoires of vaccine and placebo recipients were sequenced from samples taken on day 63 after the first injection. Cohort 1b enrolled some 25 adults aged 18-55 years at a single site in Boston, USA, between 29 July and 7 August 2020. Ad26.COV2.S was a replication-incompetent adenovirus type 26 vector expressing a prefusion-stabilized SARS-CoV-2 spike protein from the original Wuhan strain. According to the germline V gene (reference sequence), CDR1 reads MNHEY and CDR2 reads SMNVEV. V and J lose 6 bases and 0 bases, and a span of 16 bases separates them. The CDR3 holds 16 amino acids from the cysteine to the phenylalanine. Only CDR3 DNA remains: 48 bases, in frame from the first base. As for this clone: The antigen it binds to is not known. Base quality data are lacking; no much larger clone is found one base away.

The immunoSEQ Assay was the method used to sequence TCRbeta CDR3 regions. After extraction, genomic DNA underwent amplification by bias-controlled multiplex PCR, followed by high-throughput sequencing. In the source study's methods: Collapsing and filtering of sequences were performed to quantify the absolute abundance of each unique TCRbeta CDR3 region. T cell fraction was estimated by normalizing TCRbeta template counts to usable DNA, which was measured by amplifying reference genes present in all nucleated cells. Repertoire TCRs were annotated as SARS-CoV-2-specific when V gene, CDR3 amino acid sequence and J gene were exactly matched to a known reactive TCR set. The reference SARS-CoV-2 TCR set was derived from MIRA and filtered for enrichment in COVID-19-positive ImmuneCODE repertoires, a step that removed public or cross-reactive TCRs. Using the MIRA antigens, annotated TCRs were further analysed by specific ORF or by position within an ORF. Depth was the summed frequency of annotated unique rearrangements, while breadth was defined as annotated unique rearrangements over total unique productive rearrangements. TCR breadth was compared between groups using two-sided Wilcoxon rank-sum tests. The immuneACCESS repertoire file appears here via TCRdb, limited to in-frame rearrangements. These files lack a portion of the clones; in checked studies, under half of the deficit traces to unresolved V genes, and the cause of the others is not known. The V and J calls and the clone size are those of that table, but D and trimming were determined from the DNA. The sample table contains fewer than 800,000 clones; only one count was recorded for more than 80% of them. About 1.5% of the sample goes to the ten largest clones.

The sequence was obtained from a person between 18 and 59 years old who received the Ad26.COV2.S COVID-19 vaccine or a placebo. The V and J segments used are TRBV27 and TRBJ2-3, with the D gene call left open. The source material was peripheral blood, sampled in a trial of Ad26.COV2.S vaccine versus placebo. The sequenced DNA is TGTGCCAGCAGCCGGAAGTCCGGCCCAAGCACAGATACGCAGTATTTT. Its translation is CASSRKSGPSTDTQYF.